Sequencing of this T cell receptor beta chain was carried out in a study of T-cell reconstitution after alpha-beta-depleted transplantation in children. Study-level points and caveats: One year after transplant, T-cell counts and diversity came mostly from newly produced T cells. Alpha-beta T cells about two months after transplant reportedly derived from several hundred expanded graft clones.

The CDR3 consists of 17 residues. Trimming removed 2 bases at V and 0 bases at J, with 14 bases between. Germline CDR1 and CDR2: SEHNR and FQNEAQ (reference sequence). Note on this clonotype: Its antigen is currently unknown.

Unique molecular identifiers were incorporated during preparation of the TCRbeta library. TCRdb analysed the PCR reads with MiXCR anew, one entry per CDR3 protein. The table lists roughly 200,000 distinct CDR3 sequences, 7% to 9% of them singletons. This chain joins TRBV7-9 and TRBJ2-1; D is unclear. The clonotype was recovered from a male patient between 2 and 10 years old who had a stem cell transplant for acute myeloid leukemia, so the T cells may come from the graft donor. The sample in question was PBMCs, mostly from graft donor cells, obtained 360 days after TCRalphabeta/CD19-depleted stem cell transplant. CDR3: CASSLLQDAASYNEQFF. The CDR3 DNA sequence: TGTGCCAGCAGCTTACTCCAGGACGCCGCCTCCTACAATGAGCAGTTCTTC.